This T cell receptor (beta chain) was sequenced in a study of blood T cell repertoires in COVID-19. Study-level information: COVID-19 samples from acute and convalescent phases originated in the United States, Italy and Spain.

V lost 6 bases, J lost 3 bases, and 6 bases lay in between. The CDR3 sequence is 12 residues long. Germline V lookup: CDR1 ENHRY, CDR2 SYGVKD. How the authors handled the data: Reference gene primers were amplified, and this amplification served to estimate nucleated cell counts. The assay was immunoSEQ multiplex PCR, and TCRdb's table has in-frame clones only and misses some. That table supplies the V and J calls and clone size; D and trimming were determined from the DNA. The sample has over 110,000 clones, approximately 88% seen once. The sequence derives from a human donor in a cohort sampled during active COVID-19. Source material: peripheral blood. The rearrangement uses TRBV10-3 and TRBJ1-5; D is unresolved. Here the CDR3 DNA reads TGTGCCATCAGCCAGAACAATCAGCCCCAGCATTTT. This codes for CAISQNNQPQHF.